This is a list of T cell receptor beta chains from one sample in a study of tumor-infiltrating lymphocytes in primary liver carcinoma. TCRdb reanalysed the multiplex PCR reads using MiXCR and keeps one entry per CDR3 protein. The sample holds under 110,000 distinct CDR3 sequences, about 62% seen once. Sequenced input: liver tumor tissue from sampling region 2. The receptors derive from a woman aged 60-75 years with primary liver carcinoma and hepatitis B virus infection. CDR3s include the opening cysteine and the closing phenylalanine or tryptophan. A D gene is named only where the DNA matches it firmly. Size is stated for part of the rows, as once, few or many counts, or as a class when the clone is expanded.

TRBD1	TRBJ2-5	many	TRBV5-4	TGTGCCAGCAGCTTGGCCCCGACAGGGGGAGGGGAGACCCAGTACTTC	CASSLAPTGGGETQYF
TRBD2	TRBJ2-1	.	TRBV6-6	TGCGCCAGCAGTTCCGGGACTAGCCACTACGATGAGCAGTTCTTC	CASSSGTSHYDEQFF
TRBD1	TRBJ1-5	.	TRBV4-1	TGCGCCAGCAGCCCTCGGACAGGGGGTAGCAATCAGTCCCAGCATTTT	CASSPRTGGSNQSQHF
TRBD1	TRBJ2-7	many	TRBV29-1	TGCAGCCTCCGACGGACAGGGGCTTCTGGCTACGAGCAGTACTTC	CSLRRTGASGYEQYF
TRBD1	TRBJ1-3	.	TRBV28	TGTGCCAGCAGTGCGGGACAGGCTGGAAACACCATATATTTT	CASSAGQAGNTIYF
.	TRBJ2-3	many	TRBV6-1	TGTGCCAGCAGAACCCAGCGGGCTAGCACAGATACGCAGTATTTT	CASRTQRASTDTQYF
.	TRBJ2-1	.	TRBV19	TGTGCCAGTAATCCACCAGGAGCGGAAGTTCATCTTGAGCAGTTCTTC	CASNPPGAEVHLEQFF
.	TRBJ2-4	.	TRBV4-1	TGCGCCAGCAGCCAAGATGCCCAAAACATTCACTACTTT	CASSQDAQNIHYF
.	TRBJ2-1	many	TRBV6-1	TGTGCCAGCAAGAAAGCTTTCCCGGCTAACAATGAGCAGTTCTTC	CASKKAFPANNEQFF
.	TRBJ2-7	.	TRBV28	TGTGCCAGCAGTGAGAGGTTGGGCGAGCAGTACTTC	CASSERLGEQYF
.	TRBJ2-7	.	TRBV11-2	TGTGCCAGCAGCTTAGAATGGTGGTTGATCCACGAGCAGTACTTC	CASSLEWWLIHEQYF
.	TRBJ2-7	few	TRBV5-1	TGCGCCAGCAGCCCAGAGCTCTTCCAGACCTACGAGCAGTACTTC	CASSPELFQTYEQYF
TRBD2	TRBJ2-1	.	TRBV11-2	TGTGCCAGCAGCTTAGGGGGACTAGCGGGAGGGCCGGGGGATGAGCAGTTCTTC	CASSLGGLAGGPGDEQFF
.	TRBJ2-4	.	TRBV6-1	TGTGCCAGCAGTCAACGGGCCATGGGTATCCAAAACATTCAGTACTTC	CASSQRAMGIQNIQYF
.	TRBJ2-3	.	TRBV18	TGTGCCAGCTCAAATGTTGATACGCAGTATTTT	CASSNVDTQYF
.	TRBJ2-1	once	TRBV10-1	TGCGCCAGCAGTGAGTTGACTAGTGGGTACAATGAGCAGTTCTTC	CASSELTSGYNEQFF
TRBD2	TRBJ2-7	.	TRBV11-2	TGTGCCAGTAGCCCCACTAGCGCCTCATACGAGCTGTACTTC	CASSPTSASYELYF
TRBD2	TRBJ2-7	.	TRBV30	TGTGCCTGGGCAAGCCAAAGACTAGCGGGAGTTTCCGAGCAGTACTTC	CAWASQRLAGVSEQYF
TRBD1	TRBJ2-7	many	TRBV5-1	TGCGCCAGCAGCGATCACCTTGGACAGGTCATCTACGAGCAGTACTTC	CASSDHLGQVIYEQYF
.	TRBJ2-6	few	TRBV5-1	TGCGCCAGCAGCTGGACCAACTCTGGGGCCAACGTCCTGACTTTC	CASSWTNSGANVLTF
TRBD2	TRBJ2-7	.	TRBV4-1	TGCGCGAGCAGCCAAGAAGGTCGGGACTACGAGCACTACTTC	CASSQEGRDYEHYF
TRBD2	TRBJ2-7	many	TRBV28	TGTGCCAGCAGTACCCGACTAGCGGGAGTTGGCGAGCAGTACTTC	CASSTRLAGVGEQYF